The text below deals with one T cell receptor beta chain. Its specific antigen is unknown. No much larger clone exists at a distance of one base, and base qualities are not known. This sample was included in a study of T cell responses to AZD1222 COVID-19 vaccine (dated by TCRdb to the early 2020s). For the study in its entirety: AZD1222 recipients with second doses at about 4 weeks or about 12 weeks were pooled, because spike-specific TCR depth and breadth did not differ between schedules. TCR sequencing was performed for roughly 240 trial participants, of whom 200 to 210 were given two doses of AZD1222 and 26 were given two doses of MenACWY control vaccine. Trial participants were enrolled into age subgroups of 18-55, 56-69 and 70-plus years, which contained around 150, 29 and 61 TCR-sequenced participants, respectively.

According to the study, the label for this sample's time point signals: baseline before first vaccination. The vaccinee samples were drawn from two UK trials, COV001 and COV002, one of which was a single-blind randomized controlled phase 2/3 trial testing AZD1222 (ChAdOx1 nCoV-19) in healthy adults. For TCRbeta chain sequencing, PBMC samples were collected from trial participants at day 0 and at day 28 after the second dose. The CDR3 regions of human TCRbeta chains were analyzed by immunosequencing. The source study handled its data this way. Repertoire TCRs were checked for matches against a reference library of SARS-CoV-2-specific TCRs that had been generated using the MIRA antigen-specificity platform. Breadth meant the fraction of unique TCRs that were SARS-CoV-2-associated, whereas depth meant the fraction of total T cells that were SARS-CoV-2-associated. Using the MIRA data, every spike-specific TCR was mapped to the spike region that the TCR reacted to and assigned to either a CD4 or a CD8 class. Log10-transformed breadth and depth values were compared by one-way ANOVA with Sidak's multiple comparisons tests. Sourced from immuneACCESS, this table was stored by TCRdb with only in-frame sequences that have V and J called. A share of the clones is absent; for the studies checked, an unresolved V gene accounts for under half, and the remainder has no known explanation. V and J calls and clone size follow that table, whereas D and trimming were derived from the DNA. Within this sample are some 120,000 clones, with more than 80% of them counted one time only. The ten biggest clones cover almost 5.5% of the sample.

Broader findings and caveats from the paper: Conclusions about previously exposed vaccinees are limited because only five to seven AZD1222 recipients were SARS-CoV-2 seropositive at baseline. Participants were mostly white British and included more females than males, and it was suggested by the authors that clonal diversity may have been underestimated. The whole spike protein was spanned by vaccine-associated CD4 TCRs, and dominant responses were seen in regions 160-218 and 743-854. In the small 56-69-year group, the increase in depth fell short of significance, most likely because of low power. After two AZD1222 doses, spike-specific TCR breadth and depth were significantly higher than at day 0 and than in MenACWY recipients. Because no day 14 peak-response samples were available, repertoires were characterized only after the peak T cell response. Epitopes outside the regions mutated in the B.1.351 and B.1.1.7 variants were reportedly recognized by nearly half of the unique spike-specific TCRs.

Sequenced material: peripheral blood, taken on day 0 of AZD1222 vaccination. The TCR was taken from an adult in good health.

The nucleotide sequence is given as TGTGCCAGCACGAATGGTCAGCCCCAGCATTTT. Its translation reads: CASTNGQPQHF. The V and J segments used are TRBV7-2 and TRBJ1-5; the D gene is unclear. From a lookup of the germline V gene, CDR1 and CDR2 are SGHTA and FQGNSA. V is cut by 7 bases and J by 6 bases, and the space between the germline ends is 7 bases. The CDR3 numbers 11 residues from cysteine through phenylalanine. Solely the CDR3 DNA is kept, with 33 bases framed from the first base.